This TCR beta chain emerged from a study of T cells after yellow fever vaccination. The sample holds many counts of this clonotype. Germline CDR1 is MNHEY and CDR2 is SVGAGI. The CDR3 is 16 residues long. The ends lost 2 bases at V and 3 bases at J; junction bases unmatched: 3. TCRdb reprocessed the 5' RACE reads with MiXCR, giving one entry per CDR3 protein. The sample has 310,000 or so distinct CDR3 sequences; less than 4.5% are singletons. The V gene is TRBV6-5, the J gene TRBJ2-2, with 10 bases lining up with TRBD1. This receptor was obtained from a man between 18 and 29 years old who received the YFV17D yellow fever vaccine. Sequencing was performed on PBMCs, taken on the day of the yellow fever booster vaccination. The CDR3 loop is CASSYRDRGHTGELFF. CDR3 sequence (DNA): TGTGCCAGCAGTTACAGGGACAGGGGTCACACCGGGGAGCTGTTTTTT.